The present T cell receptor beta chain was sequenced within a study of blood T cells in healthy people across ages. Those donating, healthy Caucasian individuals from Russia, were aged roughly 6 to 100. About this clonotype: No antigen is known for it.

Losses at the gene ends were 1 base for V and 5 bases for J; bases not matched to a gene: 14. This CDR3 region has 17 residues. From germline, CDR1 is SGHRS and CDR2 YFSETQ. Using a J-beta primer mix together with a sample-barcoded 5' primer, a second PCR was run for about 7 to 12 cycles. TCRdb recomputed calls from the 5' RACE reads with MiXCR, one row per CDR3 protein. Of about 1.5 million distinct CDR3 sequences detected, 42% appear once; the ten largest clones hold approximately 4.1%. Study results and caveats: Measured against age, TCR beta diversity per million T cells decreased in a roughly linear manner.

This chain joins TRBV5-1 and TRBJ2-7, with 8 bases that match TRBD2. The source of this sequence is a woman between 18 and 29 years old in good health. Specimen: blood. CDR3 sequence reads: CASSLSARRAGAHEQYF. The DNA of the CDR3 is TGCGCCAGCAGCTTGAGTGCCAGACGAGCGGGAGCCCACGAGCAGTACTTC.